This note documents a single T cell receptor (beta chain) sequence. The antigen is unknown. The source of the sample is a study of T cells after yellow fever vaccination. Study-wide points: Few clonotypes appeared in both CD4 and CD8 compartments.

MiXCR was run by TCRdb on the 5' RACE reads, yielding one entry per CDR3 protein. The sample lists roughly 310,000 distinct CDR3 sequences, 8.7% occurring once. The CDR3 contains 12 residues. V gave up 3 bases and J gave up 8 bases, with 10 bases separating them. The sample here was PBMCs, taken on the day of the first yellow fever vaccination. This receptor was identified in a man between 18 and 29 years old who received the YFV17D yellow fever vaccine. This chain links TRBV12-3 or TRBV12-4 with TRBJ1-1, with D unresolved. CDR3: CASSFVGEEAFF. The DNA for the CDR3 is TGTGCCAGCAGTTTCGTCGGGGAGGAAGCTTTCTTT.